The T cell receptor (beta chain) described here comes from a study of graft-versus-host responses after intestinal transplantation. Assay used: immunoSEQ multiplex PCR; TCRdb lists only in-frame clones, some missing. The sample records about 40,000 clones, around 92% being singletons. V shed 8 bases, J shed 4 bases, and the junction held 1 base outside the gene matches. Germline V lookup: CDR1 MNHNS, CDR2 SASEGT. This CDR3 contains 12 residues. As for this clone: What it binds is unknown.

General study findings and limits: Early after transplant, HvG clones declined as circulating GvH clones peaked. Recipient-marrow GvH clones were detected, some having first appeared in ileum or blood.

The sequence came from a human patient who received an intestinal transplant, so some T cells may come from the graft donor. The sample was PBMCs, taken 267 days after transplant. The genes are TRBV6-1 and TRBJ2-7; 11 bases match TRBD1. CDR3 DNA sequence: TGTGCCAGCTGGGACAGGGGGTACGAGCAGTACTTC. This encodes CASWDRGYEQYF.